These 30 T cell receptor beta chains were all obtained from the same sample, sequenced in a study of CD8 T cells in Susac syndrome. About 0.5 to 1 ug RNA was reverse transcribed with random hexamers. Using its own MiXCR run on the immunoSEQ multiplex PCR reads, TCRdb lists one record per CDR3 protein. The sample has hundreds of thousands of distinct CDR3 sequences; 65% to 90% are singletons. The sequenced material came from CD8+ T cells from PBMCs. The receptors come from a human donor with multiple sclerosis.

V gene TRBV7-9 combines with J gene TRBJ2-1; a weak D match, TRBD2 (5 bases). Deletions cut 7 bases from V and 0 bases from J, with 13 bases between. Germline V gene sequence: CDR1 SEHNR, CDR2 FQNEAQ (reference sequence). The CDR3 is 15 residues long. CDR3 coding DNA: TGTGCCAGCAACCACTGGGCGGGCTCCTACAATGAGCAGTTCTTC. This translates into CASNHWAGSYNEQFF.

The rearrangement joins TRBV14 to TRBJ1-1, with 7 nucleotides matching TRBD1. This CDR3 has 16 amino acids. Germline values: CDR1 SGHDN, CDR2 FVKESK. V shed 2 bases, J shed 2 bases, and the junction held 8 bases outside the gene matches. Here the CDR3 DNA reads TGTGCCAGCAGCCAAAGACAGGGACCGCGCAACACTGAAGCTTTCTTT. Translating it yields CASSQRQGPRNTEAFF.

The rearrangement joins TRBV28 to TRBJ1-5; D perhaps matches TRBD1 (5 bases). The CDR3 is 13 residues long. The V and J ends lost 3 bases and 7 bases respectively, with 10 bases between them. From germline, CDR1 is MDHEN and CDR2 SYDVKM. The CDR3 loop reads CASSFPTGQPQHF. Written as DNA, the CDR3 is TGTGCCAGCAGTTTTCCTACAGGACAGCCCCAGCATTTT.

This rearrangement joins TRBV19 to TRBJ1-5, with D hard to call. Trimming shortened V by 3 bases and J by 3 bases, and 9 bases separated the two germline ends. This CDR3 is 14 amino acids long. CDR1 is LNHDA, CDR2 SQIVND, per germline (reference sequence). In nucleotides, the CDR3 is TGTGCCAGTAGTATCAGACACTCCAATCAGCCCCAGCATTTT. Its translation is CASSIRHSNQPQHF.

The chain recombines TRBV7-8 with TRBJ2-7, with D hard to call. Trimming left V 3 bases short and J 9 bases short, with 24 bases between. CDR1 is SGHVS and CDR2 is FQNEAQ in the germline V gene. The CDR3 has 16 residues. This CDR3 reads CASSFQPVYPNPWQYF. CDR3 in DNA: TGTGCCAGCAGCTTCCAGCCGGTGTACCCAAACCCTTGGCAGTACTTC.

The rearrangement joins TRBV4-3 to TRBJ1-5; D is perhaps TRBD1 (5 bases). This CDR3 has 14 amino acids. Trimming removed 3 bases from V and 7 bases from J, with 13 bases in between. From germline, CDR1 is LGHNA and CDR2 YSLEER. The CDR3 here is CASSQWRGDQPQHF. CDR3 DNA: TGCGCCAGCAGCCAGTGGAGAGGGGACCAGCCCCAGCATTTT.

This chain joins TRBV15 and TRBJ2-7, with D unresolved. With 0 bases removed from V and 0 bases from J, the gap between germline ends came to 9 bases. CDR1 LNHNV and CDR2 YYDKDF come from the germline V gene (reference sequence). This CDR3 has 15 amino acids. CDR3 bases: TGTGCCACCAGCAGAGATCCAAACCTCTCCTACGAGCAGTACTTC. This gives the protein CATSRDPNLSYEQYF.

The chain has TRBV6-2 or TRBV6-3 and TRBJ2-7, with 8 bases aligning to TRBD1. In germline, CDR1 is MNHEY, CDR2 SVGEGT. J gave up 6 bases and V 8 bases, and 12 bases lay outside the gene matches. The CDR3 extends over 14 amino acids. CDR3 DNA: TGTGCCAGCGGTCTCATGACAGGGGCTTCCGAGCAGTACTTC. This gives the protein CASGLMTGASEQYF.

The rearrangement joins TRBV2 to TRBJ2-3, with D hard to call. Trimming removed 7 bases at V and 1 base at J, with 24 bases between. The CDR3 loop spans 18 amino acids. Germline V gene lookup returns CDR1 SNHLY and CDR2 FYNNEI. The CDR3 loop is CASNPLGWVQTGTDTQYF. CDR3 bases: TGTGCCAGCAACCCTTTAGGGTGGGTCCAAACGGGCACAGATACGCAGTATTTT.

The genes are TRBV10-3 and TRBJ2-7, with TRBD1 matching 7 bases. The CDR3 contains 17 residues. CDR1 and CDR2 from the germline V gene are ENHRY and SYGVKD. V was clipped by 4 bases and J by 0 bases; unmatched bases: 12. The CDR3 region has the DNA TGTGCCATCAGTGGCCCCACTGGACAGGAAAACTCCTACGAGCAGTACTTC. Its translation is CAISGPTGQENSYEQYF.

The chain carries TRBV6-1 and TRBJ2-2, with unresolved D. Trimming removed 6 bases from V and 5 bases from J, with 7 bases in between. Germline loops: CDR1 MNHNS, CDR2 SASEGT. The CDR3 is made up of 12 amino acids. The CDR3 protein is CASRFATGELFF. The CDR3 DNA follows: TGTGCCAGCAGGTTTGCTACCGGGGAGCTGTTTTTT.

The chain combines TRBV29-1 with TRBJ1-3; D is possibly TRBD1 (6 bases). The CDR3 runs 12 residues. V shed 4 bases and J shed 2 bases, with 6 bases lying between them. Germline values: CDR1 SQVTM, CDR2 ANQGSEA. CDR3 DNA: TGCAGCGTTGCAGGGGCTGGAAACACCATATATTTT. Translating gives CSVAGAGNTIYF.

The chain combines TRBV27 with TRBJ2-3, with D unclear. The CDR3 spans 16 residues. Trimming removed 6 bases from V and 0 bases from J, with 16 bases in between. CDR1 is MNHEY, CDR2 SMNVEV, per germline (reference sequence). This chain's CDR3 is CASSFTLSPSTDTQYF. The CDR3 DNA follows: TGTGCCAGCAGCTTTACCCTGTCCCCTAGCACAGATACGCAGTATTTT.

CDR3 sequence reads: CAIGGQGFVNSPLHF. The CDR3 bases are TGTGCCATCGGGGGACAGGGTTTTGTTAATTCACCCCTCCACTTT. The chain uses TRBV10-3 and TRBJ1-6; 9 nucleotides align to TRBD1. Germline CDR1 ENHRY, CDR2 SYGVKD. With 8 bases clipped from V and 6 bases from J, the junction kept 8 bases outside the gene matches. This CDR3 has 15 amino acids.

The chain links TRBV13 to TRBJ2-1, with 16 bases identical to TRBD2. Germline V gene sequence: CDR1 PRHDT, CDR2 FYEKMQ (reference sequence). The CDR3 is made up of 16 amino acids. Trimming took 5 bases from V and 8 from J; bases not matched to a gene: 6. CDR3: CASSLGTSGRAYEQFF. The CDR3 DNA is TGTGCCAGCAGCCTCGGGACTAGCGGGAGGGCCTATGAGCAGTTCTTC.

The V call is TRBV5-5, the J call TRBJ2-1; no clear D gene. Trimming pared 0 bases from V and 10 bases from J, leaving 11 bases between. This CDR3 is 13 amino acids long. In germline, CDR1 is SGHKS, CDR2 YYEKEE (reference sequence). CDR3 protein: CASSLGPALEQFF. For the CDR3, the DNA is TGTGCCAGCAGCTTGGGACCGGCACTGGAGCAGTTCTTC.

The chain is built from TRBV12-3 or TRBV12-4 and TRBJ1-5; possibly TRBD1 for D (6 bases). V dropped 4 bases and J dropped 8 bases, with 15 bases sitting between them. There are 14 residues in the CDR3. CDR3 amino acids: CASSWGGRGEPQHF. Here the CDR3 DNA reads TGTGCCAGCAGTTGGGGGGGCAGGGGAGAGCCCCAGCATTTT.

The CDR3 nucleotides read TGCGCCAGCAGCCAAGAACGGGTGGGACAGGGTTACGAGCAGTACTTC. This codes for CASSQERVGQGYEQYF. V usage is TRBV4-1 and J usage is TRBJ2-7; 9 positions match TRBD1. The CDR3 totals 16 residues. Germline V gives CDR1 MGHRA, CDR2 YSYEKL. The V segment lost 0 bases and the J segment 4 bases; nucleotides outside the gene matches: 7.

J is TRBJ2-7 and V is TRBV15; D may be TRBD2 (6 bases). The CDR3 totals 15 residues. V lost 0 bases, J lost 4 bases, and 13 bases lay in between. CDR1 LNHNV and CDR2 YYDKDF come from the germline V gene (reference sequence). CDR3 amino acids: CATSRDTGVWYEQYF. In DNA form, the CDR3 reads TGTGCCACCAGCAGAGACACGGGGGTCTGGTACGAGCAGTACTTC.

This chain joins TRBV4-1 and TRBJ2-6, with D unclear. V was trimmed by 6 bases and J by 4 bases, leaving 7 bases between them. Per the germline V gene, CDR1 is MGHRA and CDR2 is YSYEKL. This CDR3 region has 13 residues. CDR3 bases: TGCGCCAGCAGATTGAACGGGGCCAACGTCCTGACTTTC. Its translation: CASRLNGANVLTF.

The V and J genes are TRBV25-1 and TRBJ2-5, with D perhaps matching TRBD1 (5 bases). This CDR3 contains 16 residues. Germline CDR1 reads MGHDK; CDR2 reads SYGVNS. The ends were cut back, 1 base at V and 4 bases at J, with 16 bases in the middle. The CDR3 nucleotides are TGTGCCAGCAGTGAATGGGCAACAGGCCCGAGAGAGACCCAGTACTTC. Residues: CASSEWATGPRETQYF.

V usage is TRBV6-2 or TRBV6-3 and J usage is TRBJ2-1, with TRBD1 matching over 9 bases. From germline, CDR1 is MNHEY and CDR2 SVGEGT. The length of the CDR3 is 17 residues. The J segment lost 6 bases and the V segment lost 2 bases, leaving 11 bases of the junction unmatched. The CDR3 DNA reads as TGTGCCAGCAGTTACCTGCCCGGGACAGGGACCATCAATGAGCAGTTCTTC. This codes for CASSYLPGTGTINEQFF.

The chain combines TRBV28 with TRBJ1-3; TRBD1 is a possible D gene (5 bases). V shed 0 bases and J shed 3 bases, with 12 bases lying between them. CDR3 size: 16 residues. Germline values: CDR1 MDHEN, CDR2 SYDVKM. The CDR3 region is CASSLWSRALGNTIYF. In DNA form, the CDR3 reads TGTGCCAGCAGTTTATGGTCCAGGGCCCTTGGAAACACCATATATTTT.

The rearrangement links TRBV5-1 to TRBJ2-7, with 10 nucleotides matching TRBD2. The junction had 7 bases not matched to a gene; V was cut back by 1 base and J by 0 bases. The CDR3 is 17 residues long. The germline gives CDR1 SGHRS, CDR2 YFSETQ. The CDR3 DNA reads TGCGCCAGCAGCTTGTGGGCTAGCGGGGGAAGCTCCTACGAGCAGTACTTC. It translates to CASSLWASGGSSYEQYF. Using reference TRBV5-1 and TRBJ2-7 for the parts outside the CDR3, the full variable domain is KAGVTQTPRYLIKTRGQQVTLSCSPISGHRSVSWYQQTPGQGLQFLFEYFSETQRNKGNFPGRFSGRQFSNSRSEMNVSTLELGDSALYLCASSLWASGGSSYEQYFGPGTRLTVT.

V and J are TRBV7-9 and TRBJ2-1; tentative D call: TRBD2 (6 bases). Trimming took 5 bases from V and 5 from J, leaving 16 bases between them. There are 15 residues in the CDR3. CDR1 and CDR2 (germline): SEHNR, FQNEAQ (reference sequence). CDR3 nucleotide sequence: TGTGCCAGCAGCGCGGGACGGGGAACCGACAATGAGCAGTTCTTC. This encodes CASSAGRGTDNEQFF.

This CDR3 is CATPSSGRLDTQYF. The CDR3 DNA follows: TGTGCCACCCCGAGTAGCGGGAGGTTGGATACGCAGTATTTT. V gene TRBV6-2 or TRBV6-3 combines with J gene TRBJ2-3, with 10 positions matching TRBD2. CDR3 size: 14 residues. Germline V gene lookup returns CDR1 MNHEY and CDR2 SVGEGT. Unmatched junction bases numbered 10, after V lost 10 bases and J lost 6 bases.

This clonotype was observed a few times. The chain couples TRBV27 to TRBJ1-1; D may be TRBD1 (5 bases). The CDR3 loop spans 13 amino acids. Trimming cost V 3 bases and J 4 bases, with 9 bases left between them. Looked up from germline, CDR1 is MNHEY and CDR2 is SMNVEV (reference sequence). This chain's CDR3 is CASSLRGLTEAFF. DNA for the CDR3: TGTGCCAGCAGTTTGCGGGGACTCACTGAAGCTTTCTTT.

The chain carries TRBV20-1 and TRBJ1-5, with a possible D match to TRBD1 (5 bases). Germline V gives CDR1 DFQATT, CDR2 SNEGSKA (reference sequence). The CDR3 extends over 15 amino acids. V lost 3 bases and J 3 bases, leaving 15 bases between the germline ends. For the CDR3, the DNA is TGCAGTGCTAGCCACCGGGACCCCTCCAATCAGCCCCAGCATTTT. This gives the protein CSASHRDPSNQPQHF.

The CDR3 DNA reads TGTGCCAGCAGTCTTCTGACTAGCGGGAGGGAATCCCAGTACTTC. Amino acid sequence: CASSLLTSGRESQYF. J is TRBJ2-5 and V is TRBV28; TRBD2 matches at 14 bases. J lost 9 bases, V lost 5 bases, and 8 bases had no gene match. From germline, CDR1 is MDHEN and CDR2 SYDVKM. The CDR3 is 15 residues long.

The chain links TRBV11-2 to TRBJ2-3; D call uncertain. The germline V gene has CDR1 SGHAT and CDR2 FQNNGV. V was pared by 2 bases and J by 2 bases, with 5 bases between. The CDR3 has 13 residues. CDR3: CASSLFVTDTQYF. CDR3 coding DNA: TGTGCCAGCAGCTTATTCGTCACAGATACGCAGTATTTT.